This T cell receptor (beta chain) was identified during a study of breast tumors, draining lymph nodes, adjacent tissues. Findings and caveats of the study: Luminal-like breast cancer showed significantly greater tumor-nontumor repertoire similarity than basal-like breast cancer did. Tumor TCR diversity was below lymph nodes but above nontumor tissue. Tumor T cell lymph node origin was a supported hypothesis, not proven. Findings are consistent with lymph node origin and intratumoral expansion of most tumor T cells.

This clonotype was counted at least ten times. Its cognate antigen is unknown. The CDR3 loop spans 18 amino acids. The ends lost 1 base at V and 1 base at J; junction bases unmatched: 4. The germline gives CDR1 SGHRS, CDR2 YFSETQ. MiXCR, run by TCRdb on the multiplex PCR reads, gives a single entry per CDR3 protein. This sample has over 250,000 distinct CDR3 sequences, with around 30% found just once. Samples came from axillary lymph nodes draining the breast cancer. The sequence derives from a female donor with breast cancer. Some clones in this sample may be carry-over from other donors' samples. Sequencing was carried out using axillary lymph node tissue. The rearrangement links TRBV5-1 to TRBJ2-3, with TRBD2 identical over 15 bases. The CDR3 nucleotides are TGCGCCAGCAGCTTGTTTTGGACTAGCGGGAGGGGCACAGATACGCAGTATTTT. Its protein is CASSLFWTSGRGTDTQYF.